This T cell receptor (beta chain) is drawn from a study of radiotherapy plus CTLA-4 blockade in lung cancer. CTLA-4 blockade using ipilimumab, together with focal radiation, was received by patients with chemo-refractory metastatic non-small-cell lung cancer. Assay used: immunoSEQ multiplex PCR; TCRdb lists only in-frame clones, some missing. The table records about 88,000 clones, 72% of them present only once. Notes on the study in general: Among blood TCR repertoires after radiotherapy plus ipilimumab, tumor-derived clones expanded.

The V segment lost 3 bases and the J segment 6 bases; nucleotides outside the gene matches: 10. The germline V gene encodes CDR1 MDHEN and CDR2 SYDVKM. This CDR3 is 16 amino acids long. This clone was counted only a few times. Its antigen is undetermined. The sample consisted of peripheral blood, taken from a patient treated with radiotherapy plus ipilimumab. The chain couples TRBV28 to TRBJ2-3; 9 bases line up with TRBD2. The source is a human donor with non-small cell lung cancer that progressed on radiotherapy plus ipilimumab. CDR3 region: CASSFSAGGSMDTQYF. DNA for the CDR3: TGTGCCAGCAGTTTCTCAGCGGGGGGTTCCATGGATACGCAGTATTTT. Combining the CDR3 with reference TRBV28 and TRBJ2-3 gives the whole variable domain DVKVTQSSRYLVKRTGEKVFLECVQDMDHENMFWYRQDPGLGLRLIYFSYDVKMKEKGDIPEGYSVSREKKERFSLILESASTNQTSMYLCASSFSAGGSMDTQYFGPGTRLTVL.